What follows is one T cell receptor (beta chain) and its context. Per the original data handling: Reference gene primers were amplified, and this amplification served to estimate nucleated cell counts. Clones were sequenced by immunoSEQ multiplex PCR, and TCRdb holds only the in-frame ones, with some missing. The D gene and trimming were derived from the DNA, and the V and J assignments and clone size from that table. The table lists some 65,000 clones, roughly 74% of them singletons, with under 30% in the top ten. CDR1 and CDR2 from the germline V gene are MDHEN and SYDVKM. The CDR3 runs to 16 residues. With 5 bases removed from V and 4 bases from J, the gap between germline ends came to 20 bases. These data come from a study of blood T cell repertoires in COVID-19. At the level of the study: Specimens from acute and convalescent COVID-19 originated in the United States, Italy and Spain. In each case, the material was cDNA or gDNA derived from T cells, B-cell-depleted T cells, or PBMCs.

The TCR sequence derives from a woman of 80 years or more with acute or convalescent COVID-19. Specimen: peripheral blood. The V gene is TRBV28, the J gene TRBJ1-2; D remains unclear. CDR3 sequence reads: CASSPPTGERPYGYTF. Written as DNA, the CDR3 is TGTGCCAGCAGTCCACCGACCGGGGAGAGGCCCTATGGCTACACCTTC.